Listed below are T cell receptor beta chains from one sample, sequenced in a study of blood T cell repertoires in COVID-19. TCRdb keeps only in-frame clones here, not all; method: immunoSEQ multiplex PCR. The repertoire includes over 110,000 clones, approximately 80% of them detected once, and about a tenth sits in the top ten. Specimen: peripheral blood. Receptor source: a man aged 55 to 70 with active or convalescent COVID-19. Both conserved end residues are part of each CDR3. A D gene is named only where the DNA matches it firmly. For some rows the clone size is stated as once, few or many, or as a class when expanded; others skip it.

-	-	TRBV5-1	TRBJ2-1	TGCGCCAGCAGCGTTGGACAAGGGCACTACAATGAGCAGTTCTTC	CASSVGQGHYNEQFF
few	TRBD1	TRBV5-1	TRBJ2-1	TGCGCCAGCAGCTCCTCCCCAGGGACAGGGGGGCGAGAGCAGTTCTTC	CASSSSPGTGGREQFF
once	TRBD2	TRBV7-2	TRBJ2-2	TGTGCCAGCAGCCTCCGACTAGCGGGAGTTGCTGGAGCCGGGGAGCTGTTTTTT	CASSLRLAGVAGAGELFF
-	-	TRBV5-8	TRBJ2-1	TGTGCCAGCAACCATTTTACCGGGACTGAATCCTACAATGAGCAGTTCTTC	CASNHFTGTESYNEQFF
-	-	TRBV14	TRBJ1-3	TGTGCCAGCAGCCTCTACGGTACCTCTGGAAACACCATATATTTT	CASSLYGTSGNTIYF
-	TRBD1	TRBV5-8	TRBJ1-2	TGTGCCAGCAGCCTACGACAGGGGAACTATGGCTACACCTTC	CASSLRQGNYGYTF
-	-	TRBV5-4	TRBJ2-3	TGTGCCAGCAGCTCCCAGGGGGGAGATACGCAGTATTTT	CASSSQGGDTQYF
few	-	TRBV6-5	TRBJ1-4	TGTGCCAGCAGTTACTTGAGGAATGAAAAACTGTTTTTT	CASSYLRNEKLFF
-	-	TRBV5-4	TRBJ1-1	TGTGCCAGCAGACTGGACAGTGAAGCTTTCTTT	CASRLDSEAFF
-	TRBD1	TRBV4-3	TRBJ1-4	TGCGCCAGCAGCCCTCAGGGGGCAACTAATGAAAAACTGTTTTTT	CASSPQGATNEKLFF
-	TRBD1	TRBV27	TRBJ1-4	TGTGCCAGCAGTTTGGGCAGGGGGACAACTAATGAAAAACTGTTTTTT	CASSLGRGTTNEKLFF
once	TRBD2	TRBV5-1	TRBJ2-2	TGCGCCAGCAGCTTGGGACTAGCGGACAACACCGGGGAGCTGTTTTTT	CASSLGLADNTGELFF
-	TRBD2	TRBV9	TRBJ2-5	TGTGCCAGCAGCGAAGATAGCGGGCGAGAGACCCAGTACTTC	CASSEDSGRETQYF
-	-	TRBV12-3/TRBV12-4	TRBJ1-2	TGTGCCAGCAGTCCCTGGCAGTCCAATGGCTACACCTTC	CASSPWQSNGYTF
-	-	TRBV5-1	TRBJ1-2	TGCGCCAGCAGCGACGGGAACCTATCGGGTGGCTACACCTTC	CASSDGNLSGGYTF
once	TRBD2	TRBV24-1	TRBJ2-3	TGTGCCACCAGTGAACCACTAGCGGGAGGGGGCACAGATACGCAGTATTTT	CATSEPLAGGGTDTQYF
once	-	TRBV7-2	TRBJ1-1	TGTGCCAGCAGCAGAGGTGGGACTGAAGCTTTCTTT	CASSRGGTEAFF
-	-	TRBV5-1	TRBJ1-4	TGCGCCAGTCGAGACAGTGCAACTAATGAAAAACTGTTTTTT	CASRDSATNEKLFF
-	TRBD1	TRBV6-5	TRBJ1-1	TGTGCCAGCAGTTCGTTTCGGACAGGGCGCACTGAAGCTTTCTTT	CASSSFRTGRTEAFF
few	-	TRBV2	TRBJ1-2	TGTGCCAGCAGTGAGGGGACCAGGGGTACCTATGGCTACACCTTC	CASSEGTRGTYGYTF
-	-	TRBV7-6	TRBJ1-1	TGTGCCAGCAGTCCAGGGATAGCTTTCTTT	CASSPGIAFF
-	-	TRBV7-2	TRBJ2-3	TGTGCCAGCAGCTTCGCTGGGGGAGGTTGGGATACGCAGTATTTT	CASSFAGGGWDTQYF
-	-	TRBV19	TRBJ1-2	TGTGCCAGCCACAGGGTTGGCTATGGCTACACCTTC	CASHRVGYGYTF
-	TRBD1	TRBV7-2	TRBJ1-5	TGTGCCAGCAGTCCCACGGGACAGAGCAATCAGCCCCAGCATTTT	CASSPTGQSNQPQHF
-	-	TRBV6-4	TRBJ2-2	TGTGCCAGCAGTAGGGACACAGCGAACACCGGGGAGCTGTTTTTT	CASSRDTANTGELFF
-	TRBD1	TRBV5-1	TRBJ2-1	TGCGCCAGCAGCTCCGACAGGGGGCGATACAATGAGCAGTTCTTC	CASSSDRGRYNEQFF
-	-	TRBV19	TRBJ1-2	TGTGCCAGCCAGGGGCCTTCGAGCTATGGCTACACCTTC	CASQGPSSYGYTF
few	-	TRBV7-9	TRBJ2-1	TGTGCCAGCAGCGACATATACAATGAGCAGTTCTTC	CASSDIYNEQFF
-	-	TRBV12-3/TRBV12-4	TRBJ1-2	TGTGCCAGCGTAACAGGGAACACTTTTGGCTACACCTTC	CASVTGNTFGYTF
-	-	TRBV30	TRBJ2-2	TGTGCCTGGAGTGTAAACACGGGGTGGATCGGGGAGCTGTTTTTT	CAWSVNTGWIGELFF
-	-	TRBV6-5	TRBJ1-5	TGTGCCAGCACCCCAGGGGTGAGCAATCAGCCCCAGCATTTT	CASTPGVSNQPQHF
-	TRBD1	TRBV30	TRBJ1-4	TGTGCCTGGAGTGCCGGGACAGGGGTGGAAAAACTGTTTTTT	CAWSAGTGVEKLFF
few	-	TRBV27	TRBJ2-1	TGTGCCAGCAGGGCGGGCGGGCATGAGCAGTTCTTC	CASRAGGHEQFF
once	-	TRBV5-1	TRBJ2-6	TGCGCCAGCAGCTTGGGTGGCGGGGCTGGGGCCAACGTCCTGACTTTC	CASSLGGGAGANVLTF
few	-	TRBV10-3	TRBJ1-1	TGTGCCATCAGGGGGGCCGCGAACACTGAAGCTTTCTTT	CAIRGAANTEAFF
once	TRBD1	TRBV29-1	TRBJ1-5	TGCAGCGTTCGGACAGGGGGCCCCAATCAGCCCCAGCATTTT	CSVRTGGPNQPQHF
-	TRBD2	TRBV5-4	TRBJ2-3	TGTGCCAGCAGCCAAGATAGCGGGGCGAACACAGATACGCAGTATTTT	CASSQDSGANTDTQYF
-	TRBD2	TRBV25-1	TRBJ2-1	TGTGCCAGCAGTGAAGCTCGGACTAGTATCAATGAGCAGTTCTTC	CASSEARTSINEQFF
-	-	TRBV21-1	TRBJ2-1	TGTGCCAGCAGCAAAGCAGGTCTAGCGGGAAGACAAGGTGAGCAGTTCTTC	CASSKAGLAGRQGEQFF
-	TRBD1	TRBV4-2	TRBJ2-1	TGTGCCAGCAGCCAAGAGGGACAGGGGAATGAGCAGTTCTTC	CASSQEGQGNEQFF
-	TRBD2	TRBV20-1	TRBJ2-3	TGCAGTGCCAGTCCTAGCGGGAGGGTAGAGTTGGCAGATACGCAGTATTTT	CSASPSGRVELADTQYF
-	TRBD1	TRBV19	TRBJ1-4	TGTGCCAGTAGTAGATGGACAGGGGGCTTGACTAATGAAAAACTGTTTTTT	CASSRWTGGLTNEKLFF
-	TRBD2	TRBV5-8	TRBJ2-2	TGTGCCAGCAGCTTTGGTCTAGCGGATGAGAACACCGGGGAGCTGTTTTTT	CASSFGLADENTGELFF
-	-	TRBV19	TRBJ1-1	TGTGCCCCCCGAAGGGCCCTAAGGGGCACTGAAGCTTTCTTT	CAPRRALRGTEAFF
-	-	TRBV5-1	TRBJ2-2	TGCGCCAGCACCGGAGGGCACGGCCCCGGGGAGCTGTTTTTT	CASTGGHGPGELFF
-	TRBD1	TRBV19	TRBJ1-1	TGTGCCAGTAGGGCGGACAGGGCTGCGAGCACTGAAGCTTTCTTT	CASRADRAASTEAFF
-	TRBD2	TRBV28	TRBJ2-1	TGTGCCAGCAGTATAAAACAGCCTCCAAGAGGACTAGACAATGAGCAGTTCTTC	CASSIKQPPRGLDNEQFF
-	-	TRBV6-5	TRBJ2-7	TGTGCCAGCAGTTACGGTCGGGAAACCTACTCCTACGAGCAGTACTTC	CASSYGRETYSYEQYF
-	-	TRBV5-6	TRBJ2-5	TGTGCCAGCAGCCCCTGGGGGAGGGGGGAAGAGACCCAGTACTTC	CASSPWGRGEETQYF
-	-	TRBV6-6	TRBJ1-1	TGTGCCACACAGGTTCCCAACACTGAAGCTTTCTTT	CATQVPNTEAFF
once	-	TRBV6-5	TRBJ1-1	TGTGCCATCATTACAGGGTACATGAACACTGAAGCTTTCTTT	CAIITGYMNTEAFF
once	-	TRBV11-3	TRBJ2-7	TGTGCCAGCAGCTTAGATCGGGGGAAACTAGTACGCGAGCAGTACTTC	CASSLDRGKLVREQYF
-	-	TRBV21-1	TRBJ2-1	TGTGCCAGTCGGACAGGGAAGAAGGTGCATGAGCAGTTCTTC	CASRTGKKVHEQFF
-	-	TRBV7-2	TRBJ1-2	TGTGCCAGCAGCTTAGGTCGGGAGCGGAGTTATGGCTACACCTTC	CASSLGRERSYGYTF
-	TRBD1	TRBV2	TRBJ1-6	TGTGCCAGCAGTGAATTGAGGGGACAGGGGAATTCGGGCTCACCCCTCCACTTT	CASSELRGQGNSGSPLHF
-	-	TRBV6-5	TRBJ1-6	TGTGCCAGCAGACGGGACTCCGGAGGAGGGTCACCCCTCCACTTT	CASRRDSGGGSPLHF